A selection of T cell receptor beta chains follows, all from one sample in a study of cytomegalovirus exposure and HLA in healthy donors. TCRdb keeps only in-frame clones here, not all; method: immunoSEQ multiplex PCR. The repertoire holds 100,000 to 150,000 clones, with 83% as singletons. Material: PBMCs. The source is a woman between 40 and 55 years old in good health and CMV-seropositive. CDR3s include the opening cysteine and the closing phenylalanine or tryptophan. Each record gives: V gene, clone size, D gene, J gene, CDR3 DNA, CDR3 protein. D genes are given only for firm matches. Some rows mark clone size as missing; the rest say once, few, many or name a class of expanded clone.

TRBV7-8,once,TRBD1,TRBJ2-7,TGTGCCAGCAGCGGACAGGAGACCTACGAGCAGTACTTC,CASSGQETYEQYF
TRBV28,once,.,TRBJ2-3,TGTGCCAGCCACCTTGGGGGGTCATACACAGATACGCAGTATTTT,CASHLGGSYTDTQYF
TRBV9,.,TRBD2,TRBJ2-3,TGTGCCAGCAGCGACCCGGGGGGTGCGAACACAGATACGCAGTATTTT,CASSDPGGANTDTQYF
TRBV18,.,TRBD1,TRBJ2-7,TGTGCCAGCTCACCAGACAGGGTCTCCTACGAGCAGTACTTC,CASSPDRVSYEQYF
TRBV5-4,once,.,TRBJ1-3,TGTGCCAGCAGCTCACCCGGGACCAGGCAGGGGAACACCATATATTTT,CASSSPGTRQGNTIYF
TRBV12-5,.,.,TRBJ1-2,TGTGCTAGTGGTCTCGATCGGGGGGCGTATGTGGATGGCTACACCTTC,CASGLDRGAYVDGYTF
TRBV7-9,.,.,TRBJ2-7,TGTGCCAGCAGCCCGGGCTACGAGCAGTACTTC,CASSPGYEQYF
TRBV7-3,.,TRBD1,TRBJ2-2,TGTGCCAGCAGCCCTAGGACAGGGGGCTCGTCCGGGGAGCTGTTTTTT,CASSPRTGGSSGELFF
TRBV7-2,.,TRBD1,TRBJ2-2,TGTGCCAGCAGCTCATCAGGGGGCACGGGCACCGGGGAGCTGTTTTTT,CASSSSGGTGTGELFF
TRBV27,.,TRBD2,TRBJ2-1,TGTGCCAGCAGTTCAGCTGGGACTAGCAGAAACAATGAGCAGTTCTTC,CASSSAGTSRNNEQFF
TRBV29-1,few,.,TRBJ2-3,TGCAGCGTCGAAGTGGGGGCCACAGATACGCAGTATTTT,CSVEVGATDTQYF
TRBV2,.,TRBD2,TRBJ2-3,TGTGCCAGCAGTGGGGGGGGAGAGGGTAAAGATACGCAGTATTTT,CASSGGGEGKDTQYF
TRBV5-1,.,.,TRBJ1-3,TGCGCCAGCAGCTTGTCCCTGTCAGCGGAAGGAAACACCATATATTTT,CASSLSLSAEGNTIYF
TRBV7-9,.,TRBD2,TRBJ2-7,TGTTCCAGCAGCACTACCCCGGCCGGTCTAGCGGGAAGGTCCTACGAGCAGTACTTC,CSSSTTPAGLAGRSYEQYF
TRBV5-4,.,.,TRBJ2-5,TGTGCCAGCAGCCCACAGGGGGGGGAAGAGACCCAGTACTTC,CASSPQGGEETQYF
TRBV10-3,.,TRBD1,TRBJ1-1,TGTGCCATCAGAACAGGGGAGGACACTGAAGCTTTCTTT,CAIRTGEDTEAFF
TRBV4-1,once,.,TRBJ1-2,TGCGCCAGCAGCCAAGAAGGGAAAGGGGGTATCTATGGCTACACCTTC,CASSQEGKGGIYGYTF
TRBV7-3,.,.,TRBJ2-2,TGTGCCAGCAGCCTAGACTGGCCAGGACTTGGCGGGGAGCTGTTTTTT,CASSLDWPGLGGELFF
TRBV19,.,.,TRBJ2-4,TGTGCCAGCACAGGGTTCGCCAAAAACATTCAGTACTTC,CASTGFAKNIQYF